These 16 T cell receptor beta chains were sequenced from one sample in a study of blood T cell repertoires in COVID-19. Libraries were prepared by immunoSEQ multiplex PCR; TCRdb keeps only in-frame clonotypes and omits some of them. Of roughly 240,000 clones in the sample, roughly 85% are singletons; the top ten hold around 9.8%. Sample: PBMCs or T cells enriched from blood (not recorded which). The receptors derive from a woman aged 45-60 years with acute COVID-19.

This clone was observed a single time. The rearrangement links TRBV18 to TRBJ2-7; 11 bases match TRBD2. The CDR3 consists of 20 residues. Germline CDR1 reads KGHSH; CDR2 reads LQKENI. The V gene end was trimmed by 2 bases and the J gene end by 4 bases; junction bases not matched to a gene: 19. CDR3: CASSPLRSGPTSGILYEQYF. Written as DNA, the CDR3 is TGTGCCAGCTCACCATTGAGGTCCGGACCGACTAGCGGGATTTTATACGAGCAGTACTTC.

The V gene is TRBV6-5, the J gene TRBJ1-2; 8 bases are shared with TRBD1. This CDR3 comprises 15 residues. Germline CDR1 MNHEY, CDR2 SVGAGI. Trimming removed 5 bases from V and 3 bases from J; junction bases left unmatched: 8. The CDR3 protein is CASSRSLQGDYGYTF. The CDR3 bases are TGTGCCAGCAGTCGGTCCTTACAGGGGGACTATGGCTACACCTTC.

This clone turned up a few times. The chain links TRBV4-2 to TRBJ2-5; 11 nucleotides match TRBD2. V lost 0 bases, J lost 3 bases, and 12 bases stayed unmatched. Germline CDR1 is LGHNA and CDR2 is YNFKEQ. The CDR3 runs to 19 residues. Here the CDR3 DNA reads TGTGCCAGCAGCCAAGAGGCCCTCTCCGCTAGCGGGAGGAAAGAGACCCAGTACTTC. Protein: CASSQEALSASGRKETQYF.

The rearrangement links TRBV19 to TRBJ1-2; TRBD1 is a possible D gene (6 bases). V dropped 7 bases and J dropped 0 bases, with 9 bases sitting between them. Germline CDR1 reads LNHDA; CDR2 reads SQIVND (reference sequence). There are 13 residues in the CDR3. The CDR3 loop is CASTRGSNYGYTF. The CDR3 DNA sequence: TGTGCCAGTACCAGGGGATCTAACTATGGCTACACCTTC. Drawing the rest from reference TRBV19 and TRBJ1-2, the complete variable domain is DGGITQSPKYLFRKEGQNVTLSCEQNLNHDAMYWYRQDPGQGLRLIYYSQIVNDFQKGDIAEGYSVSREKKESFPLTVTSAQKNPTAFYLCASTRGSNYGYTFGSGTRLTVV.

This sequence joins TRBV6-5 and TRBJ1-1; 10 bases agree with TRBD1. Trimming cost V 7 bases and J 5 bases; bases outside gene matches: 10. CDR1 MNHEY and CDR2 SVGAGI come from the germline V gene. This CDR3 comprises 15 residues. Here the CDR3 DNA reads TGTGCCAGCACAAAATCGGGACAGGGGTTGACTGAAGCTTTCTTT. It translates to CASTKSGQGLTEAFF.

The rearrangement joins TRBV18 to TRBJ1-1; weak D call: TRBD1 (6 bases). Germline V gives CDR1 KGHSH, CDR2 LQKENI. The CDR3 spans 16 residues. Trimming shortened V by 5 bases and J by 1 base, and 17 bases separated the two germline ends. The CDR3 protein is CASSTTPQGENTEAFF. The CDR3 DNA follows: TGTGCCAGCTCAACTACACCACAGGGCGAGAACACTGAAGCTTTCTTT.

The genes are TRBV5-4 and TRBJ1-2; D uncertain. Per the germline V gene, CDR1 is SGHNT and CDR2 is YYREEE (reference sequence). The CDR3 is made up of 13 amino acids. Trimming removed 2 bases from V and 4 bases from J, with 9 bases in between. The chain's CDR3 is CASSLDRGYGYTF. In DNA form, the CDR3 reads TGTGCCAGCAGCTTAGACCGGGGCTATGGCTACACCTTC.

The genes are TRBV19 and TRBJ2-7; TRBD2 aligns across 8 bases. After removal of 3 bases from V and 6 bases from J, the junction contained 10 bases not matched to a gene. Looked up from germline, CDR1 is LNHDA and CDR2 is SQIVND (reference sequence). The CDR3 length is 15 residues. This CDR3 is CASSIGLAGSSEQYF. In DNA, the CDR3 is TGTGCCAGTAGTATTGGACTAGCCGGTTCATCCGAGCAGTACTTC.

The chain employs TRBV7-9 and TRBJ2-3; 7 positions match TRBD1. CDR3 size: 13 residues. V lost 5 bases to trimming and J lost 3 bases; unmatched junction nucleotides: 2. Germline V gene data show CDR1 as SEHNR and CDR2 as FQNEAQ (reference sequence). The CDR3 DNA follows: TGTGCCAGCAGCGGGGGACAGACAGATACGCAGTATTTT. Protein sequence: CASSGGQTDTQYF. The entire variable domain, with the rest obtained from reference TRBV7-9 and TRBJ2-3, is as follows: DTGVSQNPRHKITKRGQNVTFRCDPISEHNRLYWYRQTLGQGPEFLTYFQNEAQLEKSRLLSDRFSAERPKGSFSTLEIQRTEQGDSAMYLCASSGGQTDTQYFGPGTRLTVL.

The genes are TRBV23-1 and TRBJ1-5; 7 bases agree with TRBD1. TRBV23-1 is sorted into the ORF group, with uncertain function. J lost 1 base, V lost 10 bases, and 16 bases had no gene match. CDR3 length: 17 residues. CDR3 bases: TGCGCCATTATCGAGGGGGCCATGTTTTTGAGCAATCAGCCCCAGCATTTT. This encodes CAIIEGAMFLSNQPQHF.

The chain carries TRBV15 and TRBJ1-4; D perhaps matches TRBD1 (5 bases). V was pared by 3 bases and J by 13 bases, with 18 bases between. This CDR3 comprises 14 residues. The germline gives CDR1 LNHNV, CDR2 YYDKDF (reference sequence). The CDR3 sequence is CATSSGREAGLLFF. The CDR3, as DNA: TGTGCCACCAGCAGCGGTCGGGAGGCAGGGTTACTGTTTTTT.

In regard to this clone: Other DNA sequences in the same sample also yield this CDR3. The chain uses TRBV30 and TRBJ1-5, with no clear D. V lost 1 base, J lost 4 bases, and 8 bases lay in between. Germline CDR1 GTSNPN, CDR2 SVGIG (reference sequence). The CDR3 runs to 13 residues. CDR3 sequence: CAWSGGVNQPQHF. The CDR3 DNA reads TGTGCCTGGAGTGGGGGAGTTAATCAGCCCCAGCATTTT. The full variable domain, with the rest looked up from reference TRBV30 and TRBJ1-5, is SQTIHQWPATLVQPVGSPLSLECTVEGTSNPNLYWYRQAAGRGLQLLFYSVGIGQISSEVPQNLSASRPQDRQFILSSKKLLLSDSGFYLCAWSGGVNQPQHFGDGTRLSIL.

The genes are TRBV2 and TRBJ1-5; tentatively, D is TRBD1 (5 bases). The length of the CDR3 is 13 residues. Germline V gene sequence: CDR1 SNHLY, CDR2 FYNNEI. V lost 2 bases, J lost 6 bases, and 8 bases lay in between. The CDR3 DNA reads TGTGCCAGCAGTGAACGGGGGACTCAGCCCCAGCATTTT. Translation gives CASSERGTQPQHF. Complete variable domain (other parts from reference TRBV2 and TRBJ1-5): EPEVTQTPSHQVTQMGQEVILRCVPISNHLYFYWYRQILGQKVEFLVSFYNNEISEKSEIFDDQFSVERPDGSNFTLKIRSTKLEDSAMYFCASSERGTQPQHFGDGTRLSIL.

The chain is built from TRBV11-3 and TRBJ2-1, with 8 bases matching TRBD2. The CDR3 is made up of 15 amino acids. J was trimmed by 4 bases and V by 0 bases; bases with no gene match: 2. Germline V gene lookup returns CDR1 SGHNT and CDR2 YENEEA. The chain's CDR3 is CASSLDSGEYNEQFF. The CDR3 DNA is TGTGCCAGCAGCTTAGATAGCGGGGAGTACAATGAGCAGTTCTTC.

This clone was observed many times. The chain joins TRBV30 to TRBJ2-7, with D unclear. V gave up 4 bases and J gave up 0 bases, with 4 bases separating them. The germline CDR1 and CDR2 sequences are GTSNPN and SVGIG (reference sequence). The length of the CDR3 is 11 residues. The CDR3 region is CAWTGSYEQYF. CDR3 bases: TGTGCCTGGACAGGCTCCTACGAGCAGTACTTC.

This rearrangement joins TRBV5-4 to TRBJ2-3; 12 nucleotides align to TRBD2. The CDR3 extends over 17 amino acids. V lost 2 bases, J lost 8 bases, and 12 bases stayed unmatched. Germline CDR1 reads SGHNT; CDR2 reads YYREEE (reference sequence). The CDR3 loop reads CASSFSSASGGARTQYF. Written as DNA, the CDR3 is TGTGCCAGCAGCTTCTCATCGGCTAGCGGGGGGGCTCGTACGCAGTATTTT.